This T cell receptor (beta chain) was found in a study of T-cell reconstitution after alpha-beta-depleted transplantation in children. Unique molecular identifiers were incorporated into the prepared TCRbeta library. TCRdb independently ran MiXCR on the PCR reads; one entry per CDR3 protein. The sample has about 510,000 distinct CDR3 sequences, 11% seen once. CDR1 and CDR2 (germline): DFQATT, SNEGSKA (reference sequence). Unmatched junction bases numbered 13, after V lost 5 bases and J lost 4 bases. CDR3 size: 16 residues. The chain has TRBV20-1 and TRBJ1-2; 10 bases align to TRBD1. This clonotype was obtained from a female patient between 2 and 15 years old who had a stem cell transplant for aplastic anemia, so the T cells may come from the graft donor. The sequences come from PBMCs, mostly from graft donor cells, collected 180 days after TCRalphabeta/CD19-depleted stem cell transplant. This CDR3 reads CSAPRTGGRFGYGYTF. In DNA, the CDR3 is TGCAGTGCTCCCCGGACAGGGGGGCGTTTTGGCTATGGCTACACCTTC.